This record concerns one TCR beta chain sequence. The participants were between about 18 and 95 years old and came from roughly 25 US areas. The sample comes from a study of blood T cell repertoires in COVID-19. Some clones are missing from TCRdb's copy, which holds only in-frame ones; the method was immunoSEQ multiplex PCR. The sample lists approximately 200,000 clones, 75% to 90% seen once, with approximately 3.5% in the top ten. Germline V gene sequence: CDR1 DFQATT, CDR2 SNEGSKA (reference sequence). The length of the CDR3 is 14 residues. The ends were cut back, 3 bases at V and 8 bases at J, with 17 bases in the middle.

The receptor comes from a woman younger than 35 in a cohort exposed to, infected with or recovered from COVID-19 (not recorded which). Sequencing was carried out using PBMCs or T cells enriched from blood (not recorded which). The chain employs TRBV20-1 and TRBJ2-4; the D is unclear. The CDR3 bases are TGCAGTGCTAGTGACCGACTCGCCCGACACATTCAGTACTTC. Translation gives CSASDRLARHIQYF.